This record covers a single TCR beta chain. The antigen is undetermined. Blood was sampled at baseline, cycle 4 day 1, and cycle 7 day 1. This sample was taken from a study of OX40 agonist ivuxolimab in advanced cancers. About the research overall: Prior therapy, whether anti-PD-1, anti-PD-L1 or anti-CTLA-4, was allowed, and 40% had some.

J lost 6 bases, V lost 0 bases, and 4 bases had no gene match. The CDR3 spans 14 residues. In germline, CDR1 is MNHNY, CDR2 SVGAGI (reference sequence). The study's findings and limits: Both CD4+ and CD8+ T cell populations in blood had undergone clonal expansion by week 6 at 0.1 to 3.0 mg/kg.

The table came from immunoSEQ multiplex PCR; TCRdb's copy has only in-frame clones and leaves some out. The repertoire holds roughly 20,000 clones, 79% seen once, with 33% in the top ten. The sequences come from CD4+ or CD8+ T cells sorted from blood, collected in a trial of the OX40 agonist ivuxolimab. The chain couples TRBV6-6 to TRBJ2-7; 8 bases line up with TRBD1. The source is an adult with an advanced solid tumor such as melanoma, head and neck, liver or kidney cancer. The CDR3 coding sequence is TGTGCCAGCAGTTACTCCGAAACAGGGGGCGAGCAGTACTTC. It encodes CASSYSETGGEQYF.